The 30 T cell receptor beta chains listed next were all sequenced from one sample in a study of cytotoxic CD8 clonotypes in ibrutinib-treated CLL. Some clones are missing from TCRdb's copy, which holds only in-frame ones; the method was immunoSEQ multiplex PCR. The table has approximately 320,000 clones, over 55% seen once; the top ten hold roughly 6.3%. Sequences were derived from PBMCs, sampled after 36 months of ibrutinib treatment. These receptors originate from a human donor with chronic lymphocytic leukemia.

The table lists this clone with a count of one. CDR3 amino acids: CASSSTGGSEAFF. CDR3 in DNA: TGCGCCAGCAGCTCGACAGGGGGCTCTGAAGCTTTCTTT. The chain carries TRBV5-1 and TRBJ1-1; TRBD1 matches at 10 bases. Germline values: CDR1 SGHRS, CDR2 YFSETQ. The trim removed 3 bases at V and 6 bases at J, leaving 2 bases unmatched. There are 13 residues in the CDR3.

The chain uses TRBV11-2 and TRBJ2-1; D ambiguous. The germline V and J ends were trimmed by 5 bases and 7 bases, with 12 bases remaining between them. Germline V gives CDR1 SGHAT, CDR2 FQNNGV. The CDR3 is 13 residues long. The CDR3 protein is CASSPRVGNEQFF. CDR3 bases: TGTGCCAGCAGCCCCCGGGTAGGGAATGAGCAGTTCTTC.

This chain uses TRBV27 with TRBJ2-7; possibly TRBD1 for D (5 bases). CDR1 is MNHEY and CDR2 is SMNVEV in the germline V gene (reference sequence). The V and J ends lost 3 bases and 0 bases respectively, with 9 bases between them. The CDR3 sequence is 14 residues long. The DNA of the CDR3 is TGTGCCAGCAGTTTGCAGGGTTTCTCCTACGAGCAGTACTTC. Translation gives CASSLQGFSYEQYF.

This clone was seen a single time. This chain uses TRBV18 with TRBJ2-7; TRBD1 matches 8 bases. Unmatched junction bases numbered 4, after V lost 4 bases and J lost 2 bases. Germline V lookup: CDR1 KGHSH, CDR2 LQKENI. CDR3 length: 14 amino acids. The CDR3 sequence is CASSRGQGPYEQYF. In DNA, the CDR3 is TGTGCCAGCTCACGCGGACAGGGCCCCTACGAGCAGTACTTC.

This sequence joins TRBV6-5 and TRBJ1-6, with D hard to call. The CDR3 is 14 residues long. The germline V gene encodes CDR1 MNHEY and CDR2 SVGAGI. V shed 5 bases and J shed 6 bases, with 11 bases lying between them. This CDR3 reads CASSPSSGNSPLHF. Written as DNA, the CDR3 is TGTGCCAGCAGTCCTTCATCGGGTAATTCACCCCTCCACTTT.

The V gene is TRBV11-3, the J gene TRBJ2-3, with 12 bases lining up with TRBD2. Germline CDR1 SGHNT, CDR2 YENEEA. With V trimmed by 2 bases and J by 8 bases, 8 bases remained unmatched. The CDR3 spans 16 residues. CDR3 DNA sequence: TGTGCCAGCAGCTTAACCTTTGGACTAGCGGGGAGTACGCAGTATTTT. Its protein is CASSLTFGLAGSTQYF. The variable domain in full, completed from reference TRBV11-3 and TRBJ2-3, reads EAGVVQSPRYKIIEKKQPVAFWCNPISGHNTLYWYLQNLGQGPELLIRYENEEAVDDSQLPKDRFSAERLKGVDSTLKIQPAELGDSAVYLCASSLTFGLAGSTQYFGPGTRLTVL.

This clone has just a few counts. The J gene is TRBJ1-2, the V gene TRBV7-2; D is unclear. The CDR3 is made up of 14 amino acids. Germline V CDR1 and CDR2: SGHTA, FQGNSA. Trimming shortened V by 4 bases and J by 0 bases, and 9 bases separated the two germline ends. CDR3 region: CASSSGSANYGYTF. The CDR3 DNA is TGTGCCAGCAGCTCCGGATCCGCTAACTATGGCTACACCTTC. The whole variable domain, remainder taken from reference TRBV7-2 and TRBJ1-2, is GAGVSQSPSNKVTEKGKDVELRCDPISGHTALYWYRQSLGQGLEFLIYFQGNSAPDKSGLPSDRFSAERTGGSVSTLTIQRTQQEDSAVYLCASSSGSANYGYTFGSGTRLTVV.

In its sample, this clone was seen a few times. The V call is TRBV9, the J call TRBJ2-5; maybe TRBD1 (5 bases). CDR1 is SGDLS, CDR2 YYNGEE, per germline. V shed 0 bases and J shed 4 bases, with 13 bases lying between them. This CDR3 region has 15 residues. The CDR3 spells CASSVDTGRGETQYF. The DNA of the CDR3 is TGTGCCAGCAGCGTAGATACAGGAAGGGGAGAGACCCAGTACTTC.

This chain joins TRBV7-3 and TRBJ2-5; possibly TRBD2 for D (7 bases). Looked up from germline, CDR1 is SGHTA and CDR2 is FQGTGA. V was shortened by 5 bases and J by 6 bases, with 16 bases between the two germline ends. This CDR3 has 14 amino acids. For the CDR3, the DNA is TGTGCCAGCAGCCCGACTGGGGGGGCGAAGACCCAGTACTTC. Translation gives CASSPTGGAKTQYF.

This clone turned up a few times. In nucleotides, the CDR3 is TGTGCCAGCACTGGTATCCCACACGTCCTGACTTTC. It encodes CASTGIPHVLTF. V gene TRBV2 combines with J gene TRBJ2-6; D call uncertain. The CDR3 length is 12 residues. Between the trimmed V and J ends, which lost 7 bases and 11 bases, there was a span of 12 bases. Germline CDR1 reads SNHLY; CDR2 reads FYNNEI.

The chain employs TRBV6-5 and TRBJ1-2; no reliable D call. The CDR3 totals 14 residues. Looked up from germline, CDR1 is MNHEY and CDR2 is SVGAGI. The V and J ends lost 4 bases and 1 base respectively, with 10 bases between them. CDR3 in amino acids: CASSLGRSNYGYTF. The CDR3 DNA follows: TGTGCCAGCAGTTTGGGCAGAAGTAACTATGGCTACACCTTC.

V is TRBV5-1 and J is TRBJ2-2; D gene unclear. The CDR3 extends over 13 amino acids. CDR1 SGHRS and CDR2 YFSETQ come from the germline V gene. The germline V and J ends were trimmed by 2 bases and 4 bases, with 6 bases remaining between them. CDR3 sequence reads: CASSLYTTGELFF. CDR3 nucleotides: TGCGCCAGCAGCTTATATACCACCGGGGAGCTGTTTTTT.

This clone appeared a few times. The chain combines TRBV4-1 with TRBJ2-3; possibly TRBD1 or TRBD2 for D (6 bases each). Germline-derived CDR1 and CDR2 are MGHRA and YSYEKL. Trimming stripped 2 bases from V and 5 bases from J, with 14 bases between. The CDR3 is 15 residues long. The CDR3 is CASSQRGAWRDTQYF. Here the CDR3 DNA reads TGCGCCAGCAGCCAAAGGGGGGCCTGGAGAGATACGCAGTATTTT.

J is TRBJ2-7 and V is TRBV29-1; D possibly uses TRBD1 or TRBD2 (5 bases each). This CDR3 has 13 amino acids. Germline CDR1 SQVTM, CDR2 ANQGSEA. V gave up 7 bases and J gave up 5 bases, with 18 bases separating them. This chain's CDR3 is CSALSGQRDEQYF. In DNA, the CDR3 is TGCAGCGCACTGTCGGGGCAGCGCGACGAGCAGTACTTC.

The chain links TRBV29-1 to TRBJ2-7, with TRBD1 identical over 8 bases. This CDR3 is built from 15 residues. Per germline, CDR1 SQVTM and CDR2 ANQGSEA. J was trimmed by 2 bases and V by 3 bases; bases with no gene match: 9. For the CDR3, the DNA is TGCAGCGTTGATTCCTGGCAGGGGGCAACCTACGAGCAGTACTTC. Encoded protein: CSVDSWQGATYEQYF.

The chain combines TRBV5-1 with TRBJ2-1; D not certain. From germline, CDR1 is SGHRS and CDR2 YFSETQ. The CDR3 contains 13 residues. The ends were cut back, 1 base at V and 2 bases at J, with 4 bases in the middle. This chain's CDR3 is CASSLSPYNEQFF. The CDR3 DNA is TGCGCCAGCAGCTTGAGCCCCTACAATGAGCAGTTCTTC.

The chain carries TRBV12-2 and TRBJ1-2. TRBV12-2 is assigned pseudogene status. This CDR3 comprises 14 residues. CDR3 protein: CASRTLREDYGYTF. In DNA, the CDR3 is TGTGCAAGTCGCACACTCAGGGAGGACTATGGCTACACCTTC.

J is TRBJ1-4 and V is TRBV7-8; a possible D gene is TRBD1 (5 bases). Between the trimmed V and J ends, which lost 5 bases and 5 bases, there was a span of 9 bases. The V gene's germline CDR1 is SGHVS and CDR2 FQNEAQ. CDR3 length: 13 residues. The CDR3 spells CASSPGGNEKLFF. The CDR3 DNA is TGTGCCAGCAGCCCGGGGGGAAATGAAAAACTGTTTTTT.

The chain couples TRBV2 to TRBJ1-4; 9 nucleotides line up with TRBD1. The germline CDR1 and CDR2 sequences are SNHLY and FYNNEI. The CDR3 is made up of 15 amino acids. J gave up 7 bases and V 3 bases, and 6 bases lay outside the gene matches. DNA for the CDR3: TGTGCCAGCAGTGAGGGACAGGGCCGGGGTGAAAAACTGTTTTTT. This translates into CASSEGQGRGEKLFF.

The V gene is TRBV9, the J gene TRBJ1-5, with D unresolved. This CDR3 comprises 12 residues. V lost 0 bases, J lost 4 bases, and 2 bases lay in between. Germline V CDR1 and CDR2: SGDLS, YYNGEE. The CDR3 nucleotides read TGTGCCAGCAGCGTAGATAATCAGCCCCAGCATTTT. Translation gives CASSVDNQPQHF.

The genes are TRBV28 and TRBJ1-5; D is unclear. Trimming removed 2 bases from V and 0 bases from J, with 8 bases in between. CDR3 size: 15 residues. Germline V gives CDR1 MDHEN, CDR2 SYDVKM. CDR3 sequence reads: CASSLLGVSNQPQHF. The CDR3 coding sequence is TGTGCCAGCAGTTTACTAGGAGTTAGCAATCAGCCCCAGCATTTT.

The table lists this clone with a few counts. The chain recombines TRBV7-9 with TRBJ2-7; tentative D call: TRBD1 (6 bases). The ends were cut back, 2 bases at V and 3 bases at J, with 14 bases in the middle. Germline V gene sequence: CDR1 SEHNR, CDR2 FQNEAQ (reference sequence). The CDR3 runs 15 residues. The CDR3 sequence is CASSLQQGINYEQYF. The CDR3 nucleotides read TGTGCCAGCAGCTTACAACAGGGTATCAACTACGAGCAGTACTTC.

V gene TRBV28 combines with J gene TRBJ2-7, with 9 bases that match TRBD2. The V gene end was trimmed by 1 base and the J gene end by 3 bases; junction bases not matched to a gene: 4. This CDR3 is built from 15 residues. CDR1 and CDR2 from the germline V gene are MDHEN and SYDVKM. DNA of the CDR3: TGTGCCAGCAGTTTATCCCTAGCGGGATTCTACGAGCAGTACTTC. It yields the protein CASSLSLAGFYEQYF.

V gene TRBV4-3 combines with J gene TRBJ2-5, with D possibly being TRBD2 (5 bases). CDR3 length: 13 amino acids. Germline-derived CDR1 and CDR2 are LGHNA and YSLEER. The V end lost 5 bases, the J end lost 1 base, and 8 bases lay between the germline ends. The CDR3 sequence is CASSEGLQETQYF. CDR3 nucleotides: TGCGCCAGCAGCGAGGGCCTCCAAGAGACCCAGTACTTC.

In its sample, this clone was seen many times. The same CDR3 arises from other DNA sequences in this sample as well. The rearrangement links TRBV5-1 to TRBJ2-1; D might be TRBD1 (5 bases). Trimming took off 0 bases at V and 4 bases at J, with 11 bases between the two ends. CDR3 length: 15 amino acids. Germline V gene data show CDR1 as SGHRS and CDR2 as YFSETQ. CDR3 DNA sequence: TGCGCCAGCAGCTTGGAGGGGTCCCCTTACAATGAGCAGTTCTTC. This translates into CASSLEGSPYNEQFF.

CDR3 sequence reads: CASTGQTNQPQHF. As DNA, the CDR3 is TGTGCCAGTACTGGACAGACTAATCAGCCCCAGCATTTT. The chain combines TRBV19 with TRBJ1-5; perhaps TRBD1 as D (6 bases). Germline CDR1 and CDR2: LNHDA and SQIVND (reference sequence). V was shortened by 7 bases and J by 4 bases, with 11 bases between the two germline ends. The length of the CDR3 is 13 residues.

The genes are TRBV28 and TRBJ1-4; unclear D gene. The CDR3 is made up of 14 amino acids. Trimming took 6 bases from V and 3 from J, leaving 11 bases between them. Germline V gene data show CDR1 as MDHEN and CDR2 as SYDVKM. The CDR3 reads CASSAIGANEKLFF. The CDR3, as DNA: TGTGCCAGCAGCGCCATAGGAGCTAATGAAAAACTGTTTTTT.

The rearrangement links TRBV18 to TRBJ2-7; D perhaps matches TRBD1 (5 bases). This CDR3 is 16 amino acids long. Germline-derived CDR1 and CDR2 are KGHSH and LQKENI. V lost 3 bases and J lost 0, with 15 bases in between. CDR3 sequence: CASSPATGRSSYEQYF. The CDR3 region has the DNA TGTGCCAGCTCACCGGCCACAGGACGGAGCTCCTACGAGCAGTACTTC. The complete variable domain, with remaining parts taken from reference TRBV18 and TRBJ2-7, reads NAGVMQNPRHLVRRRGQEARLRCSPMKGHSHVYWYRQLPEEGLKFMVYLQKENIIDESGMPKERFSAEFPKEGPSILRIQQVVRGDSAAYFCASSPATGRSSYEQYFGPGTRLTVT.

This chain joins TRBV27 and TRBJ1-2; 10 bases align to TRBD1. CDR1 is MNHEY and CDR2 is SMNVEV in the germline V gene (reference sequence). The CDR3 contains 18 residues. With V trimmed by 5 bases and J by 4 bases, 16 bases remained unmatched. The CDR3 here is CASSPIAGGTGASYGYTF. The DNA for the CDR3 is TGTGCCAGCAGTCCAATCGCGGGTGGGACAGGGGCCTCCTATGGCTACACCTTC.

The chain uses TRBV20-1 and TRBJ2-1; D uncertain. Per the germline V gene, CDR1 is DFQATT and CDR2 is SNEGSKA (reference sequence). The V gene lost 6 bases and the J gene lost 10 bases, with 10 bases spanning the gap. This CDR3 comprises 10 residues. CDR3 in amino acids: CSAGYLEQFF. The CDR3, as DNA: TGCAGTGCCGGGTACCTCGAGCAGTTCTTC.